This entry lists 23 T cell receptor beta chains sequenced from one sample in a study of beta chain features in type 1 diabetes. The sequenced template was cDNA made from the entire isolated RNA. The table came from immunoSEQ multiplex PCR; TCRdb's copy has only in-frame clones and leaves some out. This sample yields around 430,000 clones, of which roughly 30% are seen a single time; 0.05% to 0.065% belongs to the top ten. The sequenced sample was naive CD4+ T cells from blood. The receptor source for this set is a man between 18 and 29 years old in good health.

This chain links TRBV7-7 with TRBJ2-2; TRBD2 aligns across 10 bases. CDR1 and CDR2 from the germline V gene are SSHAT and FNYEAQ (reference sequence). V dropped 6 bases and J dropped 4; count of bases not matched to a gene: 8. The CDR3 has 16 amino acids. The CDR3 sequence: CASSPVSGRSTGELFF. Written as DNA, the CDR3 is TGTGCCAGCAGTCCCGTTAGCGGGAGGAGCACCGGGGAGCTGTTTTTT.

The CDR3: CSASQSEAFF. As DNA, the CDR3 is TGCAGTGCTAGCCAAAGCGAAGCTTTCTTT. The chain combines TRBV20-1 with TRBJ1-1; unclear D gene. Germline assignment: CDR1 DFQATT and CDR2 SNEGSKA (reference sequence). The V gene lost 3 bases and the J gene lost 8 bases, with 7 bases spanning the gap. There are 10 residues in the CDR3.

V usage is TRBV27 and J usage is TRBJ2-1; TRBD2 matches 8 bases. CDR1 and CDR2 (germline): MNHEY, SMNVEV (reference sequence). The CDR3 length is 14 residues. After removal of 2 bases from V and 7 bases from J, the junction contained 4 bases not matched to a gene. The CDR3 region has the DNA TGTGCCAGCAGTTTAGGGACTAGAAGGAATGAGCAGTTCTTC. It yields the protein CASSLGTRRNEQFF.

The sample holds a few counts of this clone. The chain has TRBV30 and TRBJ1-2, with D maybe TRBD1 (5 bases). Germline V gene data show CDR1 as GTSNPN and CDR2 as SVGIG (reference sequence). The length of the CDR3 is 13 residues. Trimming removed 1 base from V and 3 bases from J, with 9 bases in between. In DNA, the CDR3 is TGTGCCTGGAGTGCCGGGGACCACTATGGCTACACCTTC. Translation: CAWSAGDHYGYTF.

The genes are TRBV6-6 and TRBJ2-1; possibly TRBD2 for D (7 bases). Trimming shortened V by 4 bases and J by 5 bases, and 12 bases separated the two germline ends. The CDR3 consists of 14 residues. Per the germline V gene, CDR1 is MNHNY and CDR2 is SVGAGI (reference sequence). CDR3 in DNA: TGTGCCAGCAGTTCGGGGGGCTGGAACAATGAGCAGTTCTTC. This gives the protein CASSSGGWNNEQFF.

V is TRBV12-5 and J is TRBJ2-7, with 10 bases identical to TRBD1. The CDR3 has 13 residues. CDR1 and CDR2 from the germline V gene are LGHNT and FRNRAP. The V gene end was trimmed by 6 bases and the J gene end by 5 bases; junction bases not matched to a gene: 4. CDR3 in DNA: TGTGCTAGTGGCCTTGACAGGGGGCACGAGCAGTACTTC. Protein sequence: CASGLDRGHEQYF.

A few counts support this clone. The chain links TRBV30 to TRBJ1-5, with a weak D call TRBD1 (5 bases). The CDR3 has 14 residues. The V and J ends lost 2 bases and 3 bases respectively, with 11 bases between them. Germline CDR1 and CDR2: GTSNPN and SVGIG (reference sequence). The CDR3 region has the DNA TGTGCCTGGAGTCTGCAGGGAAACAATCAGCCCCAGCATTTT. As protein: CAWSLQGNNQPQHF.

CDR3 loop: CGVLGGRPASTDTQYF. CDR3 coding DNA: TGCGGGGTGCTTGGCGGGAGGCCGGCTAGCACAGATACGCAGTATTTT. The chain carries TRBV29-1 and TRBJ2-3; 8 bases are shared with TRBD2. CDR1 and CDR2 from the germline V gene are SQVTM and ANQGSEA. This CDR3 spans 16 amino acids.

The rearrangement uses TRBV27 and TRBJ2-3; no firm D call. Germline-derived CDR1 and CDR2 are MNHEY and SMNVEV (reference sequence). The CDR3 extends over 15 amino acids. V lost 7 bases, J lost 0 bases, and 14 bases lay in between. DNA for the CDR3: TGTGCCAGCACCCCCTGGCAGAGCAGCACAGATACGCAGTATTTT. This codes for CASTPWQSSTDTQYF.

Comments on this clone: Other DNA sequences in this specimen translate into the identical CDR3. The V gene is TRBV30, the J gene TRBJ2-1, with D possibly matching TRBD1 (5 bases). Germline V lookup: CDR1 GTSNPN, CDR2 SVGIG (reference sequence). Trimming left V 3 bases short and J 3 bases short, with 9 bases between. This CDR3 has 13 residues. CDR3 coding DNA: TGTGCCTGGAGCGAAGACAGCTACAATGAGCAGTTCTTC. This gives the protein CAWSEDSYNEQFF.

This clone was seen more than once but under ten times. V and J are TRBV19 and TRBJ2-5; the match to TRBD2 covers 7 bases. The germline CDR1 and CDR2 sequences are LNHDA and SQIVND (reference sequence). The V segment lost 4 bases and the J segment 5 bases; nucleotides outside the gene matches: 4. This CDR3 has 13 amino acids. CDR3 region: CASSSGRMETQYF. CDR3 DNA: TGTGCCAGTAGTAGCGGGAGAATGGAGACCCAGTACTTC.

This chain links TRBV5-4 with TRBJ2-1; 12 nucleotides align to TRBD1. The CDR3 extends over 16 amino acids. Germline values: CDR1 SGHNT, CDR2 YYREEE (reference sequence). With 2 bases clipped from V and 7 bases from J, the junction kept 7 bases outside the gene matches. CDR3 in amino acids: CASSFPGQGAGNEQFF. The DNA of the CDR3 is TGTGCCAGCAGCTTCCCGGGACAGGGGGCTGGTAATGAGCAGTTCTTC.

This clone was picked up a small number of times. The chain uses TRBV30 and TRBJ2-7; no clear D. Germline V gene lookup returns CDR1 GTSNPN and CDR2 SVGIG (reference sequence). The CDR3 is made up of 12 amino acids. V lost 3 bases, J lost 7 bases, and 13 bases lay in between. CDR3 DNA: TGTGCCTGGAGCCCCTCCTACGCGGAGCAGTACTTC. This codes for CAWSPSYAEQYF.

V gene TRBV29-1 combines with J gene TRBJ2-3; D is ambiguous. Trimming shortened V by 3 bases and J by 0 bases, and 4 bases separated the two germline ends. CDR3 length: 12 amino acids. Germline CDR1 reads SQVTM; CDR2 reads ANQGSEA. The CDR3 DNA is TGCAGCGTTGATCACAGCACAGATACGCAGTATTTT. As protein: CSVDHSTDTQYF.

This rearrangement joins TRBV18 to TRBJ2-5; no reliable D call. The germline gives CDR1 KGHSH, CDR2 LQKENI. CDR3 size: 9 residues. The V end lost 5 bases, the J end lost 5 bases, and 0 bases lay between the germline ends. In nucleotides, the CDR3 is TGTGCCAGCTCAGAGACCCAGTACTTC. Its protein is CASSETQYF.

This clone was observed a few times. The rearrangement links TRBV30 to TRBJ2-4; no definite D call. This CDR3 has 15 amino acids. Germline loops: CDR1 GTSNPN, CDR2 SVGIG (reference sequence). V was shortened by 4 bases and J by 1 base, with 14 bases between the two germline ends. In DNA form, the CDR3 reads TGTGCCTGGATCCCGGAACGCCCGGCCAAAAACATTCAGTACTTC. Its protein is CAWIPERPAKNIQYF.

The rearrangement links TRBV7-9 to TRBJ2-7, with a possible D match to TRBD2 (6 bases). CDR1 and CDR2 (germline): SEHNR, FQNEAQ (reference sequence). Trimming took 5 bases from V and 7 from J, leaving 15 bases between them. This CDR3 has 13 residues. The CDR3: CASSPGSFGEQYF. As DNA, the CDR3 is TGTGCCAGCAGCCCCGGGAGCTTCGGGGAGCAGTACTTC. Variable domain in full (rest from reference TRBV7-9 and TRBJ2-7): DTGVSQNPRHKITKRGQNVTFRCDPISEHNRLYWYRQTLGQGPEFLTYFQNEAQLEKSRLLSDRFSAERPKGSFSTLEIQRTEQGDSAMYLCASSPGSFGEQYFGPGTRLTVT.

The chain uses TRBV7-8 and TRBJ2-7; possible D gene TRBD2, 6 bases. This CDR3 spans 15 amino acids. Germline assignment: CDR1 SGHVS and CDR2 FQNEAQ. V was trimmed by 3 bases and J by 2 bases, leaving 14 bases between them. In DNA form, the CDR3 reads TGTGCCAGCAGCTTGGAGGGGCGGATTGCCTACGAGCAGTACTTC. Encoded protein: CASSLEGRIAYEQYF.

Remarks on this clone: This sample includes further DNA sequences coding for the same CDR3. The rearrangement joins TRBV30 to TRBJ1-4; D perhaps matches TRBD1 (5 bases). CDR3 length equals 15 residues. Germline assignment: CDR1 GTSNPN and CDR2 SVGIG (reference sequence). V was cut by 0 bases and J by 4 bases, with 12 bases left in between. CDR3 sequence: CAWSVRRGVNEKLFF. CDR3 DNA: TGTGCCTGGAGTGTACGTCGGGGGGTTAATGAAAAACTGTTTTTT.

This clone showed up just a few times. J is TRBJ2-6 and V is TRBV28; maybe TRBD1 (6 bases). The V end was cut by 3 bases, the J end by 4 bases, with 7 bases between. Germline CDR1 and CDR2: MDHEN and SYDVKM. The CDR3 consists of 14 residues. The CDR3 DNA sequence: TGTGCCAGCAGTTTCGACAGGGGGGCCAACGTCCTGACTTTC. It is translated as CASSFDRGANVLTF.

A few counts support this clone. The V and J genes are TRBV29-1 and TRBJ1-2; no clear D gene. Germline-derived CDR1 and CDR2 are SQVTM and ANQGSEA. The CDR3 length is 13 residues. The V gene lost 3 bases and the J gene lost 1 base, with 9 bases spanning the gap. The CDR3 coding sequence is TGCAGCGTTGATCGGCAGCTTAACTATGGCTACACCTTC. Translated, it gives CSVDRQLNYGYTF.

This chain joins TRBV9 and TRBJ2-1; D perhaps matches TRBD2 (6 bases). The CDR3 length is 13 residues. Germline lookup yields CDR1 SGDLS and CDR2 YYNGEE. Trimming cost V 4 bases and J 6 bases, with 11 bases left between them. CDR3 loop: CASSSGTFNEQFF. CDR3 DNA sequence: TGTGCCAGCAGCTCCGGGACTTTCAATGAGCAGTTCTTC.

The chain joins TRBV29-1 to TRBJ1-2; D possibly corresponds to TRBD1 (5 bases). This CDR3 has 12 amino acids. Germline CDR1 SQVTM, CDR2 ANQGSEA. V lost 2 bases, J lost 3 bases, and 7 bases lay in between. The CDR3 nucleotides are TGCAGCGTTGAACAGGGTGACTATGGCTACACCTTC. As protein: CSVEQGDYGYTF. Looking up the rest from reference TRBV29-1 and TRBJ1-2 gives the full variable domain: SAVISQKPSRDICQRGTSLTIQCQVDSQVTMMFWYRQQPGQSLTLIATANQGSEATYESGFVIDKFPISRPNLTFSTLTVSNMSPEDSSIYLCSVEQGDYGYTFGSGTRLTVV.